By proportion, the clone carrying this T cell receptor beta chain is medium-sized. The V gene's germline CDR1 is KGHDR and CDR2 SFDVKD. After removal of 0 bases from V and 3 bases from J, the junction contained 13 bases not matched to a gene. The CDR3 totals 19 residues. Sorting of live CD3+CD8+TCRalphabeta+ cells by PD-1 and/or TIGIT gave four subsets. This sample was included in a study of circulating CD8 cells and anti-PD-1 response in melanoma. The QIAseq Immune Repertoire TCR panel built the libraries from roughly 15 ng of total RNA. Using its own MiXCR run on the reads, TCRdb lists one record per CDR3 protein. The data contain 550 to 650 distinct CDR3 sequences, about 10% of them seen just once; the ten biggest clones take up 43%.

The chain has TRBV24-1 and TRBJ2-3; 8 positions agree with TRBD2. Specimen: CD8+ T cells from PBMCs, collected at baseline or after one month of anti-PD-1 therapy (not recorded which). The receptor was derived from a human donor with melanoma. This CDR3 is CATSDLGRGGPWITDTQYF. DNA for the CDR3: TGTGCCACCAGTGATTTGGGACGGGGGGGCCCTTGGATAACAGATACGCAGTATTTT.